In its sample, the clone carrying this T cell receptor (beta chain) was seen once. One end of the junction fails to match germline, which may point to a read error. The same CDR3 can be traced to other DNA sequences in this sample. The germline CDR1 and CDR2 sequences are SSHAT and FNYEAQ (reference sequence). The CDR3 loop spans 13 amino acids. In the original workflow: Estimation of nucleated cell counts relied on the amplification of reference gene primers. Here immunoSEQ multiplex PCR was the method, and the copy in TCRdb shows in-frame clones only, minus some. D and trimming were read from the DNA, whereas the V and J calls and clone size are those reported in that table. The repertoire consists of approximately 260,000 clones, with 89% occurring once and the leading ten covering roughly 2.2%. The sample comes from a study of blood T cell repertoires in COVID-19. Whole-study context: The United States, Italy and Spain were the sources of the acute and convalescent COVID-19 samples.

This receptor was obtained from a man over 45 with acute or convalescent COVID-19. The chain has TRBV7-7 and TRBJ1-1; perhaps TRBD1 as D (5 bases). Input material: peripheral blood. CDR3 in amino acids: CASSLDGGTEAFF. The CDR3 bases are TGTGCTAGCAGCTTAGATGGGGGGACTGAAGCTTTCTTT.